This T cell receptor (beta chain) appears in the sequencing data of a study of blood T cells in healthy people across ages. Germline-derived CDR1 and CDR2 are SGDLS and YYNGEE. The CDR3 covers 16 residues. V shed 2 bases, J shed 0 bases, and the junction held 7 bases outside the gene matches. Findings and limits, study-wide: Naive and antigen-experienced cells could not be conclusively compared, given unsorted PBMCs.

This clonotype was seen repeatedly, ten times or more. The antigen remains undetermined. The authors ran a second PCR of about 7 to 12 cycles using a sample-barcoded 5' primer and a J-beta primer mix. Every molecule of cDNA carried a tag from a template-switch adaptor with 12 random nucleotides. TCRdb ran MiXCR on the 5' RACE reads and lists one entry per CDR3 protein. The repertoire holds hundreds of thousands of distinct CDR3 sequences, with more than 25% as singletons. V and J are TRBV9 and TRBJ2-7, with 8 positions matching TRBD1. Sequencing was carried out using blood. The sequence derives from an elderly woman in good health. The CDR3 protein is CASSVSPGTGSYEQYF. The CDR3 coding sequence is TGTGCCAGCAGCGTCAGTCCCGGGACAGGCTCCTACGAGCAGTACTTC.